Presented here are 30 T cell receptor beta chains from one specimen sequenced in a study of shared T cell receptors in the human thymus. TCRdb's table, derived via immunoSEQ multiplex PCR, lists solely in-frame clones and lacks some. Of 720,000 or so clones in the sample, 80% to 90% were seen once. These data are also associated with another study on human thymus T cells.

Input material: thymocytes. Receptor source: a girl under three years old with a congenital heart defect.

Concerning this clone itself: The sample contains more than one DNA sequence encoding this CDR3. The chain employs TRBV28 and TRBJ2-5, with D possibly being TRBD2 (7 bases). The germline V gene has CDR1 MDHEN and CDR2 SYDVKM. CDR3 length: 17 amino acids. V lost 3 bases and J 5 bases, leaving 22 bases between the germline ends. CDR3 sequence (DNA): TGTGCCAGCAGTTTGGGGAGTGGGGGGGCACAGCGGGAGACCCAGTACTTC. It is translated as CASSLGSGGAQRETQYF.

V gene TRBV19 combines with J gene TRBJ1-2; D is undetermined. In germline, CDR1 is LNHDA, CDR2 SQIVND (reference sequence). The CDR3 runs 13 residues. With 3 bases removed from V and 7 bases from J, the gap between germline ends came to 12 bases. The CDR3, as DNA: TGTGCCAGTAGTATTCACCCGTTCGGTGGCTACACCTTC. Amino acids: CASSIHPFGGYTF.

The chain is built from TRBV13 and TRBJ2-3, with 10 bases lining up with TRBD2. Germline V lookup: CDR1 PRHDT, CDR2 FYEKMQ (reference sequence). The J segment lost 4 bases and the V segment lost 0 bases, leaving 16 bases of the junction unmatched. The CDR3 extends over 20 amino acids. The CDR3 coding sequence is TGTGCCAGCAGCTTAGGCGTTCCAGCGGGGGGGCCGAGGAGGGCAGATACGCAGTATTTT. It codes for CASSLGVPAGGPRRADTQYF.

The table lists this clone with a count of one. This CDR3 reads CASSLVRGPPTYEQYF. DNA of the CDR3: TGTGCCAGCAGTTTAGTCAGGGGGCCTCCTACCTACGAGCAGTACTTC. The V gene is TRBV28, the J gene TRBJ2-7, with TRBD1 matching over 8 bases. The V and J ends lost 2 bases and 2 bases, in that order; junction bases with no gene match: 8. The CDR3 is 16 residues long. Per the germline V gene, CDR1 is MDHEN and CDR2 is SYDVKM.

J is TRBJ2-5 and V is TRBV11-2, with 11 bases identical to TRBD1. Germline V gene data show CDR1 as SGHAT and CDR2 as FQNNGV. The CDR3 has 16 amino acids. J gave up 1 base and V 5 bases, and 6 bases lay outside the gene matches. CDR3 amino acids: CASSLGTGGIQETQYF. For the CDR3, the DNA is TGTGCCAGCAGCCTCGGGACAGGGGGGATCCAAGAGACCCAGTACTTC.

The count of this clone is one. The chain recombines TRBV11-2 with TRBJ1-2; D perhaps matches TRBD1 (5 bases). Germline loops: CDR1 SGHAT, CDR2 FQNNGV. The V end lost 4 bases, the J end lost 6 bases, and 15 bases lay between the germline ends. This CDR3 comprises 14 residues. CDR3: CASSYYTAGDGYTF. The CDR3 DNA reads as TGTGCCAGCAGCTACTATACCGCGGGGGATGGCTACACCTTC.

The chain joins TRBV19 to TRBJ1-5; 7 nucleotides match TRBD1. Trimming cost V 6 bases and J 4 bases; bases outside gene matches: 12. Looked up from germline, CDR1 is LNHDA and CDR2 is SQIVND (reference sequence). This CDR3 comprises 16 residues. The CDR3 bases are TGTGCCAGTAGCACCACAGGGGTAGAGGGGAATCAGCCCCAGCATTTT. It encodes CASSTTGVEGNQPQHF.

The chain employs TRBV14 and TRBJ1-1; 7 nucleotides agree with TRBD1. The CDR3 runs 10 residues. Germline assignment: CDR1 SGHDN and CDR2 FVKESK. After removal of 4 bases from V and 14 bases from J, the junction contained 4 bases not matched to a gene. The CDR3 reads CASSPDREFF. For the CDR3, the DNA is TGTGCCAGCAGCCCCGACAGGGAGTTCTTT.

This chain joins TRBV5-8 and TRBJ1-5; D unclear. Trimming took off 1 base at V and 2 bases at J, with 16 bases between the two ends. Looked up from germline, CDR1 is SGHTS and CDR2 is YDEGEE. The CDR3 totals 17 residues. The CDR3: CASSLLPTRGGNQPQHF. CDR3 bases: TGTGCCAGCAGCTTGTTGCCCACCCGGGGAGGCAATCAGCCCCAGCATTTT. The variable domain in full, with the rest retrieved from reference TRBV5-8 and TRBJ1-5, is EAGVTQSPTHLIKTRGQQATLRCSPISGHTSVYWYQQALGLGLQFLLWYDEGEERNRGNFPPRFSGRQFPNYSSELNVNALELEDSALYLCASSLLPTRGGNQPQHFGDGTRLSIL.

The chain has TRBV28 and TRBJ1-5; 8 nucleotides agree with TRBD1. Germline V gene lookup returns CDR1 MDHEN and CDR2 SYDVKM. The CDR3 has 14 residues. The V segment lost 4 bases and the J segment 2 bases; nucleotides outside the gene matches: 1. CDR3 nucleotide sequence: TGTGCCAGCAGTTCGGGACAGGGCAATCAGCCCCAGCATTTT. Translated, it gives CASSSGQGNQPQHF. Full variable domain (rest looked up from reference TRBV28 and TRBJ1-5): DVKVTQSSRYLVKRTGEKVFLECVQDMDHENMFWYRQDPGLGLRLIYFSYDVKMKEKGDIPEGYSVSREKKERFSLILESASTNQTSMYLCASSSGQGNQPQHFGDGTRLSIL.

V is TRBV5-4 and J is TRBJ2-7; the match to TRBD1 covers 8 bases. This CDR3 comprises 14 residues. With V trimmed by 1 base and J by 4 bases, 4 bases remained unmatched. Germline CDR1 SGHNT, CDR2 YYREEE (reference sequence). The CDR3, as DNA: TGTGCCAGCAGCTTGCAACAGGGGGGATACGAGCAGTACTTC. Protein sequence: CASSLQQGGYEQYF.

This clone was seen just once. The chain employs TRBV5-4 and TRBJ2-7, with a weak D call TRBD1 (5 bases). CDR1 is SGHNT and CDR2 is YYREEE in the germline V gene (reference sequence). The CDR3 sequence is 16 residues long. V dropped 0 bases and J dropped 5 bases, with 18 bases sitting between them. The CDR3 reads CASSLAARAFIHEQYF. For the CDR3, the DNA is TGTGCCAGCAGCTTGGCGGCCAGGGCTTTTATCCACGAGCAGTACTTC.

V is TRBV5-1 and J is TRBJ2-7; no definite D call. There are 12 residues in the CDR3. V was clipped by 6 bases and J by 3 bases, with 10 bases between them. The V gene's germline CDR1 is SGHRS and CDR2 YFSETQ. CDR3 sequence reads: CASTMSNYEQYF. In nucleotides, the CDR3 is TGCGCCAGCACCATGAGTAACTACGAGCAGTACTTC.

The CDR3 loop reads CARAGAGGLPNEQFF. For the CDR3, the DNA is TGTGCCAGAGCCGGAGCGGGGGGCTTACCTAATGAGCAGTTCTTC. The chain uses TRBV2 and TRBJ2-1; 9 bases line up with TRBD2. This CDR3 comprises 15 residues. Germline V gene lookup returns CDR1 SNHLY and CDR2 FYNNEI. J was trimmed by 7 bases and V by 9 bases; bases with no gene match: 13. Based on the CDR3 plus reference TRBV2 and TRBJ2-1, the full variable domain is EPEVTQTPSHQVTQMGQEVILRCVPISNHLYFYWYRQILGQKVEFLVSFYNNEISEKSEIFDDQFSVERPDGSNFTLKIRSTKLEDSAMYFCARAGAGGLPNEQFFGPGTRLTVL.

Note on this clone: The sample contains more than one DNA sequence encoding this CDR3. This chain links TRBV5-1 with TRBJ1-1; no firm D call. Looked up from germline, CDR1 is SGHRS and CDR2 is YFSETQ. V gave up 2 bases and J gave up 0 bases, with 5 bases separating them. The CDR3 sequence is 13 residues long. The CDR3 here is CASSLAVNTEAFF. The CDR3 coding sequence is TGCGCCAGCAGCTTAGCGGTGAACACTGAAGCTTTCTTT.

V and J are TRBV15 and TRBJ1-2, with 7 nucleotides matching TRBD1. This CDR3 has 12 residues. The germline CDR1 and CDR2 sequences are LNHNV and YYDKDF (reference sequence). V was pared by 3 bases and J by 8 bases, with 3 bases of the junction left unmatched. CDR3 nucleotides: TGTGCCACCAGCAGTACAGGGGCCGGCTACACCTTC. Translated, it gives CATSSTGAGYTF.

This clone was observed a few times. J is TRBJ1-5 and V is TRBV19, with TRBD1 matching 7 bases. V shed 0 bases, J shed 3 bases, and the junction held 23 bases outside the gene matches. The germline gives CDR1 LNHDA, CDR2 SQIVND (reference sequence). This CDR3 contains 22 residues. This CDR3 reads CASSIDRSVPITEGQLNQPQHF. The DNA of the CDR3 is TGTGCCAGTAGTATAGATCGATCGGTCCCTATAACTGAGGGACAGCTCAATCAGCCCCAGCATTTT.

The chain employs TRBV28 and TRBJ2-7; no firm D call. Trimming stripped 6 bases from V and 2 bases from J, with 5 bases between. Germline assignment: CDR1 MDHEN and CDR2 SYDVKM. CDR3 length equals 11 residues. The chain's CDR3 is CASRSTYEQYF. The CDR3, as DNA: TGTGCCAGCAGGTCTACCTACGAGCAGTACTTC.

The chain combines TRBV7-2 with TRBJ1-2, with unresolved D. V was pared by 0 bases and J by 4 bases, with 15 bases between. This CDR3 is 16 amino acids long. Germline-derived CDR1 and CDR2 are SGHTA and FQGNSA. CDR3 DNA sequence: TGTGCCAGCAGCTTAGCTCGGTGGGTCGGGTCCTATGGCTACACCTTC. Translated, it gives CASSLARWVGSYGYTF.

The genes are TRBV4-3 and TRBJ1-4, with no clear D. Germline-derived CDR1 and CDR2 are LGHNA and YSLEER. The V gene lost 1 base and the J gene lost 0 bases, with 9 bases spanning the gap. CDR3 size: 16 residues. Written as DNA, the CDR3 is TGCGCCAGCAGCCAAGGGCTGACTGCAACTAATGAAAAACTGTTTTTT. Amino acid sequence: CASSQGLTATNEKLFF.

This clone was picked up one time. The J gene is TRBJ1-2, the V gene TRBV5-1; a weak D match, TRBD1 (6 bases). CDR1 SGHRS and CDR2 YFSETQ come from the germline V gene. The CDR3 is 11 amino acids. Trimming took 7 bases from V and 4 from J, leaving 8 bases between them. The DNA for the CDR3 is TGCGCCAGCCGGACAGCCTATGGCTACACCTTC. Translation: CASRTAYGYTF. Full variable domain (outside the CDR3, taken from reference TRBV5-1 and TRBJ1-2): KAGVTQTPRYLIKTRGQQVTLSCSPISGHRSVSWYQQTPGQGLQFLFEYFSETQRNKGNFPGRFSGRQFSNSRSEMNVSTLELGDSALYLCASRTAYGYTFGSGTRLTVV.

The V gene is TRBV28, the J gene TRBJ2-2; no clear D gene. CDR3 size: 12 residues. With 5 bases removed from V and 8 bases from J, the gap between germline ends came to 9 bases. Germline CDR1 and CDR2: MDHEN and SYDVKM. Here the CDR3 reads CASSPPRGELFF. The CDR3 DNA sequence: TGTGCCAGCAGTCCCCCTAGGGGGGAGCTGTTTTTT.

The chain joins TRBV13 to TRBJ2-4; 7 bases fit TRBD2. This CDR3 is 15 amino acids long. Trimming at V came to 4 bases and at J to 4 bases, leaving 7 bases not matched to a gene. Germline loops: CDR1 PRHDT, CDR2 FYEKMQ (reference sequence). CDR3: CASSYTVGGKNIQYF. The CDR3 nucleotides read TGTGCCAGCAGCTATACCGTGGGGGGGAAAAACATTCAGTACTTC.

This sequence joins TRBV9 and TRBJ2-3, with TRBD2 matching over 8 bases. V trimming: 0 bases; J trimming: 4 bases; junction bases outside the gene matches: 4. From germline, CDR1 is SGDLS and CDR2 YYNGEE. The CDR3 totals 15 residues. In DNA form, the CDR3 reads TGTGCCAGCAGCGTAGAACGGGGGGGCCCAGATACGCAGTATTTT. Translation gives CASSVERGGPDTQYF.

As concerns this clone: Different DNA sequences within this sample yield the same CDR3. The rearrangement joins TRBV6-1 to TRBJ1-6; TRBD1 aligns across 7 bases. Looked up from germline, CDR1 is MNHNS and CDR2 is SASEGT. Unmatched junction bases numbered 7, after V lost 4 bases and J lost 4 bases. The CDR3 is 16 amino acids. The CDR3 spells CASSAPRDSYNSPLHF. The CDR3 nucleotides read TGTGCCAGCAGTGCCCCCCGGGACAGTTATAATTCACCCCTCCACTTT.

The V gene is TRBV5-5, the J gene TRBJ2-7; 11 nucleotides line up with TRBD1. This CDR3 region has 15 residues. The junction had 9 bases not matched to a gene; V was cut back by 4 bases and J by 6 bases. Germline CDR1 is SGHKS and CDR2 is YYEKEE (reference sequence). CDR3 in DNA: TGTGCCAGCAGCACGCCGGGGACAGGGGGTTGCGAGCAGTACTTC. Its protein is CASSTPGTGGCEQYF.

The chain has TRBV28 and TRBJ1-6, with unresolved D. The V end was cut by 3 bases, the J end by 0 bases, with 9 bases between. Germline CDR1 MDHEN, CDR2 SYDVKM. The CDR3 covers 16 residues. CDR3 in DNA: TGTGCCAGCAGTTTTGAGTCGAGCTCCTATAATTCACCCCTCCACTTT. It specifies CASSFESSSYNSPLHF.

The J gene is TRBJ2-1, the V gene TRBV6-1; tentative D call: TRBD2 (5 bases). V gave up 1 base and J gave up 4 bases, with 11 bases separating them. Germline V gene sequence: CDR1 MNHNS, CDR2 SASEGT. CDR3 length: 15 amino acids. The CDR3 region is CASSEEERPYNEQFF. The CDR3 nucleotides are TGTGCCAGCAGTGAAGAGGAGCGGCCTTACAATGAGCAGTTCTTC.

The chain carries TRBV19 and TRBJ1-4; D is perhaps TRBD1 (6 bases). The germline V gene has CDR1 LNHDA and CDR2 SQIVND (reference sequence). V shed 3 bases and J shed 7 bases, with 18 bases lying between them. The CDR3 consists of 16 residues. This CDR3 is CASSIDKGGGREKLFF. The CDR3 DNA is TGTGCCAGTAGTATCGATAAGGGAGGGGGTCGTGAAAAACTGTTTTTT.

This clone has just one count. The chain employs TRBV15 and TRBJ2-1; 10 bases agree with TRBD2. Trimming cost V 3 bases and J 5 bases; bases outside gene matches: 10. There are 17 residues in the CDR3. CDR1 is LNHNV and CDR2 is YYDKDF in the germline V gene (reference sequence). CDR3 DNA sequence: TGTGCCACCAGCAGGAACCGACTAGCGGGCGTCAACAATGAGCAGTTCTTC. Protein: CATSRNRLAGVNNEQFF.